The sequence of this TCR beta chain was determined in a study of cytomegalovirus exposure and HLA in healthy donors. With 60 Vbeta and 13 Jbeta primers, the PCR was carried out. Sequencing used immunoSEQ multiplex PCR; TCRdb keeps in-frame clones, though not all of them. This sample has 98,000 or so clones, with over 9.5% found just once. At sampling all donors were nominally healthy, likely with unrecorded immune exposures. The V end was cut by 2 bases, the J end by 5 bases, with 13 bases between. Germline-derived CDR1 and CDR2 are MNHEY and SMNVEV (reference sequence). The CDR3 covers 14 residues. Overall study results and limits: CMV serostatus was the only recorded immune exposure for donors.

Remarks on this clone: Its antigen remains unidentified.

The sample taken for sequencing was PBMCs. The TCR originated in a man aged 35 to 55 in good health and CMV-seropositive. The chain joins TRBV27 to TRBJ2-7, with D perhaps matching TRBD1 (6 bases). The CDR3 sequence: CASSLTPTGNEQYF. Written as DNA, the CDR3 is TGTGCCAGCAGTTTAACCCCTACAGGGAACGAGCAGTACTTC.